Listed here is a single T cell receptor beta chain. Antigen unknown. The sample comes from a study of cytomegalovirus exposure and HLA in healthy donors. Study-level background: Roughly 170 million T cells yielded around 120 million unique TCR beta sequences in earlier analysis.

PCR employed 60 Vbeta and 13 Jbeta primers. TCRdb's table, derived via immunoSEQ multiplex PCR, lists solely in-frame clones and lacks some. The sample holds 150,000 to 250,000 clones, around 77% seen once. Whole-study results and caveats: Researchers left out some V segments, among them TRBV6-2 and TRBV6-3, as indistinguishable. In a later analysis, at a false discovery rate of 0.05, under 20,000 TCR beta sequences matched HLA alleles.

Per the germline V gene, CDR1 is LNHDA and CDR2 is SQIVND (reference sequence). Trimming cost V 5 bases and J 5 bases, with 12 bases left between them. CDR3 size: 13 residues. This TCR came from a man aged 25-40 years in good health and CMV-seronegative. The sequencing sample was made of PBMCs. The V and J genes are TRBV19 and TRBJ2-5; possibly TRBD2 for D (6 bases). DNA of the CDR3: TGTGCCAGTAGTGATCAAAGCGGGGAGACCCAGTACTTC. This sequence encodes CASSDQSGETQYF. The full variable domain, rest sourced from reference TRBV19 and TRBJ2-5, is DGGITQSPKYLFRKEGQNVTLSCEQNLNHDAMYWYRQDPGQGLRLIYYSQIVNDFQKGDIAEGYSVSREKKESFPLTVTSAQKNPTAFYLCASSDQSGETQYFGPGTRLLVL.